This TCR beta chain was sequenced for a study of T cell repertoires in cytomegalovirus infection. The study, taken as a whole, reports: Across the ex vivo response, the dominant clonotypes were HLA-C-restricted CMV-specific TCR beta clonotypes. Accumulated public TCR beta family frequency recognized individuals carrying CMV together with the relevant HLA.

Germline V CDR1 and CDR2: LNHNV, YYDKDF (reference sequence). V was pared by 1 base and J by 4 bases, with 16 bases between. This CDR3 is 16 amino acids long. This clonotype has only a few counts. Its antigen is still unknown. Each CDR3 protein is one row after TCRdb ran MiXCR on the reads. The data show over 200,000 distinct CDR3 sequences, with approximately 15% seen just once and roughly 8.7% held by the top ten. The sample taken for sequencing was PBMCs. This sequence originates from a human donor in good health (CMV status not recorded). Some clones in this sample may be carry-over from other donors' samples. The chain couples TRBV15 to TRBJ1-1, with a weak D call TRBD1 (5 bases). Here the CDR3 DNA reads TGTGCCACCAGCAGAGGCCGGATACGGGGGAGCACTGAAGCTTTCTTT. Translation gives CATSRGRIRGSTEAFF.